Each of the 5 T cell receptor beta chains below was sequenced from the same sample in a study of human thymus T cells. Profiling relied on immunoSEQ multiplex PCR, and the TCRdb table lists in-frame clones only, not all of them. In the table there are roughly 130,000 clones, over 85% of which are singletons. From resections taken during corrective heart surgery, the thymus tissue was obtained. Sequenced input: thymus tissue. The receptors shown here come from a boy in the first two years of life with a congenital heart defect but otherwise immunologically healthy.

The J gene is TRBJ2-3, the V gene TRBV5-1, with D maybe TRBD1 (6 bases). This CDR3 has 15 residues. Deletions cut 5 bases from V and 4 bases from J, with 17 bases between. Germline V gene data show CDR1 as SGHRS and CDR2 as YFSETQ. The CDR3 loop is CASRRRQVRADTQYF. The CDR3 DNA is TGCGCCAGCAGACGTAGACAGGTGAGGGCAGATACGCAGTATTTT.

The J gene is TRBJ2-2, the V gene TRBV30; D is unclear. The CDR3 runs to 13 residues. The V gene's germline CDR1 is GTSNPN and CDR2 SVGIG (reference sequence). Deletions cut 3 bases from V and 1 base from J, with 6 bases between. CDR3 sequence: CAWRGMNTGELFF. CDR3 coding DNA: TGTGCCTGGAGGGGGATGAACACCGGGGAGCTGTTTTTT.

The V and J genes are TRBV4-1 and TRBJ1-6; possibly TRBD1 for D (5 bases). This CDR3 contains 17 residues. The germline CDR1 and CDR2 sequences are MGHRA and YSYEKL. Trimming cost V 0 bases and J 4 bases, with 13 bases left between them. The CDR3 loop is CASSQDRGGSYNSPLHF. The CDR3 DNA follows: TGCGCCAGCAGCCAAGATAGGGGCGGCAGTTATAATTCACCCCTCCACTTT.

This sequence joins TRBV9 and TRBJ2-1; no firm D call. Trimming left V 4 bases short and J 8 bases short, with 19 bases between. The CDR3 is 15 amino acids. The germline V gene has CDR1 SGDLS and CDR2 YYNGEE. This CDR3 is CASSPGVTPAHEQFF. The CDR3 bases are TGTGCCAGCAGCCCCGGCGTCACTCCCGCCCATGAGCAGTTCTTC. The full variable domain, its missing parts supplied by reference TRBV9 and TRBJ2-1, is DSGVTQTPKHLITATGQRVTLRCSPRSGDLSVYWYQQSLDQGLQFLIQYYNGEERAKGNILERFSAQQFPDLHSELNLSSLELGDSALYFCASSPGVTPAHEQFFGPGTRLTVL.

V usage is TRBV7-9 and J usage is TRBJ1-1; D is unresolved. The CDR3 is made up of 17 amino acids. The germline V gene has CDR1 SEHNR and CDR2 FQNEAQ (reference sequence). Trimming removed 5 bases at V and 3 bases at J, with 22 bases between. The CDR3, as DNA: TGTGCCAGCAGCCTCCAGGTAGAAGGCAGTAAAGACACTGAAGCTTTCTTT. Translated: CASSLQVEGSKDTEAFF.